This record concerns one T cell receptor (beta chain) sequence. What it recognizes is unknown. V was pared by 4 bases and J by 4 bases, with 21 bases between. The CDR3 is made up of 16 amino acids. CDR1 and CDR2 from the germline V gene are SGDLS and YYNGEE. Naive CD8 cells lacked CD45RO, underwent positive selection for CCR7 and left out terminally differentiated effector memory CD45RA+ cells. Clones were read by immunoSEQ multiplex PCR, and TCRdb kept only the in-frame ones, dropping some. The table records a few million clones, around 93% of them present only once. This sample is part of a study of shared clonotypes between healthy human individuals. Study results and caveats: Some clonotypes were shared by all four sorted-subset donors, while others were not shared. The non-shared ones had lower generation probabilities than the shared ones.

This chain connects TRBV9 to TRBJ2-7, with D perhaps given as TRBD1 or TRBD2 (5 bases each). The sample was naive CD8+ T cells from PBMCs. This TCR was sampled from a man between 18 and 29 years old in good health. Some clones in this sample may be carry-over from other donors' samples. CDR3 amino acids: CASSPEVTGGGYEQYF. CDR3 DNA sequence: TGTGCCAGCAGCCCAGAAGTTACAGGAGGAGGTTACGAGCAGTACTTC.